The rows below give T cell receptor beta chains drawn from one sample of a study of cytomegalovirus exposure and HLA in healthy donors. Some clones are missing from TCRdb's copy, which holds only in-frame ones; the method was immunoSEQ multiplex PCR. The repertoire holds 150,000 to 200,000 clones, with about four fifths as singletons. The specimen was PBMCs. All receptors come from a man aged 40-55 years in good health and CMV-seropositive. The CDR3 runs from the conserved cysteine through the conserved F or W. The D gene is left open where the match is weak. Clone size is not always given. Where it is, it says once, few, many or a class for expanded clones.

D,V,J,size,DNA,CDR3
NA,TRBV10-3,TRBJ1-1,NA,TGTGCCATCAGTGAGTCGATAGGTGCAGCGGTGACTGAAGCTTTCTTT,CAISESIGAAVTEAFF
TRBD1,TRBV7-8,TRBJ2-1,NA,TGTGCCAGCAGCACGGGACAGGGGCAGTACAATGAGCAGTTCTTC,CASSTGQGQYNEQFF
NA,TRBV6-5,TRBJ1-4,NA,TGTGCCAGCAGGGGGGGGGAAAAACTGTTTTTT,CASRGGEKLFF
TRBD2,TRBV2,TRBJ2-7,NA,TGTGCCAGAGGGGGACTAGCGGGACCGGGGACCTACGAGCAGTACTTC,CARGGLAGPGTYEQYF
TRBD2,TRBV27,TRBJ2-7,NA,TGTGCCAGCAGTCGCGGGAGGGCCGACGAGCAGTACTTC,CASSRGRADEQYF
TRBD2,TRBV7-8,TRBJ2-1,once,TGTGCCAGCAGCTTAGATATAGCGGGGCTTTACAATGAGCAGTTCTTC,CASSLDIAGLYNEQFF
NA,TRBV5-1,TRBJ2-7,NA,TGCGCCAGCAGCCGCCCTGGGGGGGGGCGCACCTACGAGCAGTACTTC,CASSRPGGGRTYEQYF
NA,TRBV30,TRBJ2-2,NA,TGTGCCTGGGACAGCCTCTTCACCGGGGAGCTGTTTTTT,CAWDSLFTGELFF
NA,TRBV7-9,TRBJ2-2,NA,TGTTCCAGCAGCAGAGTCCGGGAGCTGTTTTTT,CSSSRVRELFF
TRBD1,TRBV15,TRBJ1-5,NA,TGTGCCACCAGCAGAGATAGGAGGGGGCCTAGCAATCAGCCCCAGCATTTT,CATSRDRRGPSNQPQHF
NA,TRBV11-2,TRBJ2-7,NA,TGTGCCAGCAGCCACGGGCTAGCGATCACCTCCTACGAGCAGTACTTC,CASSHGLAITSYEQYF
NA,TRBV29-1,TRBJ2-1,NA,TGCAGCGGCGGTAGAGTGGACAATGAGCAGTTCTTC,CSGGRVDNEQFF
NA,TRBV2,TRBJ2-2,NA,TGTGCCAGCAAGGGCCTTTGGACAGCCAGGGCCGGGGAGCTGTTTTTT,CASKGLWTARAGELFF
NA,TRBV28,TRBJ1-5,few,TGTGCCAGCAGCTCCACAACCAGGGCCCAGCATTTT,CASSSTTRAQHF
TRBD1,TRBV19,TRBJ1-2,NA,TGTGCCAGTAGTACCCAGGGACAGCGTAACTATGGCTACACCTTC,CASSTQGQRNYGYTF
TRBD2,TRBV27,TRBJ2-1,NA,TGTGCCAGCAGTTTATCCCTAGCGGGTTCCTACAATGAGCAGTTCTTC,CASSLSLAGSYNEQFF
TRBD1,TRBV13,TRBJ2-3,NA,TGTGCCAGCAGCTTAAGGACAGGGGGCGGATTTAGCACAGATACGCAGTATTTT,CASSLRTGGGFSTDTQYF
NA,TRBV4-2,TRBJ2-7,once,TGTGCCAGCAGCCAAGATAGCACCTACGAGCAGTACTTC,CASSQDSTYEQYF
TRBD2,TRBV5-1,TRBJ2-1,NA,TGCGCCAGCAGCTTGGGGTCTAGCGGGGGGAATGAGCAGTTCTTC,CASSLGSSGGNEQFF
TRBD2,TRBV7-9,TRBJ2-7,NA,TGTGCCAGCAGCCAGCTAGCGGGAGGGCCCGGGGAGCAGTACTTC,CASSQLAGGPGEQYF
TRBD2,TRBV7-2,TRBJ2-4,NA,TGTGCCAGCAGCCTCACCTCCGGGACTAGCGGGGTCATTCAGTACTTC,CASSLTSGTSGVIQYF
TRBD1,TRBV28,TRBJ1-2,once,TGTGCCAGCAGTTTATACAGGGGAAACTATGGCTACACCTTC,CASSLYRGNYGYTF
TRBD1,TRBV9,TRBJ2-3,NA,TGTGCCAGCAGCGCCAAAGGGACAGGGGGCCGGGTAGATACGCAGTATTTT,CASSAKGTGGRVDTQYF
TRBD2,TRBV7-9,TRBJ2-1,NA,TGTTCCAGCAGCTTAGTTGCGGGAGCTTACAATGAGCAGTTCTTC,CSSSLVAGAYNEQFF
TRBD2,TRBV7-2,TRBJ2-3,NA,TGTGCCAGCAGCCCACAACCGACTAGCATAGATACGCAGTATTTT,CASSPQPTSIDTQYF
NA,TRBV5-1,TRBJ2-7,NA,TGCGCCAGCAGCTTGGGGAGGGAGGACGAGCAGTACTTC,CASSLGREDEQYF